The 19 T cell receptor beta chains below all came from one sample that was sequenced in a study of cytomegalovirus exposure and HLA in healthy donors. A multiplex PCR was run with 60 Vbeta primers and 13 Jbeta primers. The data were produced by immunoSEQ multiplex PCR, yet TCRdb's version contains in-frame clones alone and is incomplete. The sample carries some 84,000 clones, under 85% recorded once. The sequenced sample was PBMCs. The receptors were sampled from a boy younger than 18 in good health and CMV-seronegative.

This rearrangement joins TRBV29-1 to TRBJ2-7; no firm D call. Germline V gives CDR1 SQVTM, CDR2 ANQGSEA. The CDR3 totals 11 residues. Trimming stripped 6 bases from V and 3 bases from J, with 9 bases between. DNA for the CDR3: TGCAGCGTGGCTGATGGCTACGAGCAGTACTTC. It encodes CSVADGYEQYF.

This clone has a single count. The chain employs TRBV5-1 and TRBJ1-4; weak D call: TRBD1 (5 bases). In germline, CDR1 is SGHRS, CDR2 YFSETQ. Deletions cut 0 bases from V and 3 bases from J, with 12 bases between. This CDR3 is built from 16 residues. The CDR3 DNA reads as TGCGCCAGCAGCTTGGAAAGGGGTGTGGCTAATGAAAAACTGTTTTTT. It is translated as CASSLERGVANEKLFF. The variable domain in full, completed from reference TRBV5-1 and TRBJ1-4, reads KAGVTQTPRYLIKTRGQQVTLSCSPISGHRSVSWYQQTPGQGLQFLFEYFSETQRNKGNFPGRFSGRQFSNSRSEMNVSTLELGDSALYLCASSLERGVANEKLFFGSGTQLSVL.

This sequence joins TRBV18 and TRBJ2-7; 7 bases agree with TRBD1. The CDR3 covers 14 residues. J lost 4 bases, V lost 3 bases, and 6 bases had no gene match. Germline CDR1 is KGHSH and CDR2 is LQKENI. The CDR3 region is CASSPSGTAYEQYF. As DNA, the CDR3 is TGTGCCAGCTCACCTTCCGGGACAGCTTACGAGCAGTACTTC.

The chain joins TRBV2 to TRBJ2-1; maybe TRBD1 (5 bases). The V gene lost 9 bases and the J gene lost 4 bases, with 19 bases spanning the gap. The CDR3 loop spans 15 amino acids. Germline lookup yields CDR1 SNHLY and CDR2 FYNNEI. This CDR3 is CASVYQGLTYNEQFF. The CDR3 DNA sequence: TGTGCCAGTGTTTATCAGGGTTTAACTTACAATGAGCAGTTCTTC.

This clone was picked up one time. The chain is built from TRBV7-3 and TRBJ1-1, with 9 bases lining up with TRBD1. Looked up from germline, CDR1 is SGHTA and CDR2 is FQGTGA. This CDR3 spans 13 amino acids. Losses at the gene ends were 5 bases for V and 10 bases for J; bases not matched to a gene: 8. The DNA for the CDR3 is TGTGCCAGCAGCCCCGGTGGGGGACAGGGAGCTTTCTTT. It encodes CASSPGGGQGAFF.

V gene TRBV19 combines with J gene TRBJ2-1, with a tentative D call TRBD2 (7 bases). The germline gives CDR1 LNHDA, CDR2 SQIVND (reference sequence). The V end lost 5 bases, the J end lost 0 bases, and 14 bases lay between the germline ends. This CDR3 contains 16 residues. CDR3: CASSPGGGGSYNEQFF. The CDR3 DNA follows: TGTGCCAGTAGTCCTGGGGGAGGGGGCTCCTACAATGAGCAGTTCTTC.

The chain combines TRBV7-9 with TRBJ2-3; D may be TRBD1 (5 bases). This CDR3 comprises 15 residues. Germline CDR1 reads SEHNR; CDR2 reads FQNEAQ (reference sequence). V was clipped by 3 bases and J by 0 bases, with 10 bases between them. The CDR3 DNA follows: TGTGCCAGCAGCTTCGCCAGGGCGAGCACAGATACGCAGTATTTT. It specifies CASSFARASTDTQYF.

The chain couples TRBV2 to TRBJ2-3, with 9 bases that match TRBD2. CDR1 and CDR2 from the germline V gene are SNHLY and FYNNEI. V trimming: 2 bases; J trimming: 0 bases; junction bases outside the gene matches: 3. This CDR3 has 16 amino acids. CDR3 sequence: CASSERAGGSTDTQYF. For the CDR3, the DNA is TGTGCCAGCAGTGAAAGAGCGGGGGGTAGCACAGATACGCAGTATTTT.

V is TRBV19 and J is TRBJ2-1, with 7 bases lining up with TRBD1. Per the germline V gene, CDR1 is LNHDA and CDR2 is SQIVND (reference sequence). CDR3 length: 12 amino acids. J was trimmed by 9 bases and V by 8 bases; bases with no gene match: 7. The chain's CDR3 is CASGDRETEQFF. The CDR3 nucleotides are TGTGCCAGTGGAGACAGGGAGACTGAGCAGTTCTTC.

Of note for this clone: The same CDR3 arises from other DNA sequences in this sample as well. The V and J genes are TRBV18 and TRBJ1-1; D is perhaps TRBD1 (5 bases). V shed 3 bases and J shed 4 bases, with 9 bases lying between them. Germline values: CDR1 KGHSH, CDR2 LQKENI. The CDR3 has 13 residues. The CDR3 sequence is CASSPLRGTEAFF. CDR3 DNA: TGTGCCAGCTCACCTCTTAGGGGCACTGAAGCTTTCTTT.

The chain couples TRBV7-2 to TRBJ2-1; 7 nucleotides match TRBD2. The length of the CDR3 is 19 residues. V shed 1 base and J 3 bases; nucleotides not matched to a gene: 15. Germline V gives CDR1 SGHTA, CDR2 FQGNSA. The CDR3 is CASSLVIGSVGGDYNEQFF. DNA for the CDR3: TGTGCCAGCAGCTTAGTAATCGGTAGTGTGGGAGGGGACTACAATGAGCAGTTCTTC.

This rearrangement joins TRBV28 to TRBJ2-7, with TRBD1 matching 9 bases. The V gene end was trimmed by 4 bases and the J gene end by 1 base; junction bases not matched to a gene: 11. Germline CDR1 is MDHEN and CDR2 is SYDVKM. The CDR3 extends over 17 amino acids. In DNA form, the CDR3 reads TGTGCCAGCAGTTCACCCGGTGCGGGGACAGGGTCCTACGAGCAGTACTTC. It codes for CASSSPGAGTGSYEQYF.

The rearrangement uses TRBV29-1 and TRBJ2-5, with a weak D call TRBD1 (5 bases). Gene TRBJ2-7 matches the end of the DNA better, so the J call may be wrong. The CDR3 extends over 12 amino acids. Germline CDR1 is SQVTM and CDR2 is ANQGSEA. The CDR3 region is CSAQTVSYEQYF. Here the CDR3 DNA reads TGCAGCGCTCAGACAGTCTCCTACGAGCAGTACTTC.

This clone was detected only a few times. The V and J genes are TRBV7-3 and TRBJ2-1, with 8 bases matching TRBD1. The germline V gene encodes CDR1 SGHTA and CDR2 FQGTGA. Trimming removed 5 bases from V and 3 bases from J; junction bases left unmatched: 6. This CDR3 comprises 15 residues. The CDR3 DNA reads as TGTGCCAGCAGCCCGGACAGGGCGGGCTACAATGAGCAGTTCTTC. This encodes CASSPDRAGYNEQFF.

The rearrangement joins TRBV7-6 to TRBJ2-3; the D gene is possibly TRBD1 (6 bases). The V gene lost 1 base and the J gene lost 6 bases, with 14 bases spanning the gap. The CDR3 sequence is 15 residues long. The germline gives CDR1 SGHVS, CDR2 FNYEAQ. CDR3 DNA: TGTGCCAGCAGCTTAGAGGGACAAGATCTCGATACGCAGTATTTT. Its protein is CASSLEGQDLDTQYF.

This chain uses TRBV28 with TRBJ1-5; 7 nucleotides agree with TRBD1. This CDR3 has 15 residues. The germline gives CDR1 MDHEN, CDR2 SYDVKM. With 7 bases clipped from V and 6 bases from J, the junction kept 12 bases outside the gene matches. The CDR3 sequence is CASTLTGRLGQPQHF. CDR3 in DNA: TGTGCCAGCACCTTGACAGGGCGTCTCGGTCAGCCCCAGCATTTT.

V and J are TRBV29-1 and TRBJ1-1; the D is unclear. V was trimmed by 4 bases and J by 7 bases, leaving 13 bases between them. The germline V gene has CDR1 SQVTM and CDR2 ANQGSEA. The CDR3 loop spans 12 amino acids. CDR3: CSVVWQDDEAFF. CDR3 DNA: TGCAGCGTTGTGTGGCAGGATGATGAAGCTTTCTTT.

CDR3: CASGLERGNTDTQYF. CDR3 DNA sequence: TGTGCTAGTGGTCTGGAGCGGGGCAACACAGATACGCAGTATTTT. The genes are TRBV12-5 and TRBJ2-3, with TRBD2 identical over 7 bases. The CDR3 totals 15 residues. In germline, CDR1 is LGHNT, CDR2 FRNRAP. V lost 5 bases and J lost 2; bases outside the gene matches: 7. The full variable domain, rest sourced from reference TRBV12-5 and TRBJ2-3, is DARVTQTPRHKVTEMGQEVTMRCQPILGHNTVFWYRQTMMQGLELLAYFRNRAPLDDSGMPKDRFSAEMPDATLATLKIQPSEPRDSAVYFCASGLERGNTDTQYFGPGTRLTVL.

This clone was observed a few times. This chain links TRBV7-9 with TRBJ2-5; D might be TRBD2 (7 bases). The CDR3 runs to 15 residues. CDR1 is SEHNR, CDR2 FQNEAQ, per germline (reference sequence). V lost 5 bases to trimming and J lost 7 bases, with 20 bases between them. CDR3 in amino acids: CASSTRDITGGTQYF. CDR3 DNA: TGTGCCAGCAGCACCCGGGACATCACGGGGGGGACCCAGTACTTC. The complete variable domain, with remaining parts taken from reference TRBV7-9 and TRBJ2-5, reads DTGVSQNPRHKITKRGQNVTFRCDPISEHNRLYWYRQTLGQGPEFLTYFQNEAQLEKSRLLSDRFSAERPKGSFSTLEIQRTEQGDSAMYLCASSTRDITGGTQYFGPGTRLLVL.